Sequencing of this TCR beta chain was carried out in a study of blood T cell repertoires in COVID-19. Per the germline V gene, CDR1 is KGHSH and CDR2 is LQKENI. V dropped 0 bases and J dropped 2; count of bases not matched to a gene: 1. This CDR3 has 14 amino acids. As processed by the authors: Quantification of nucleated cells was approximated via reference gene primer amplification. Assay used: immunoSEQ multiplex PCR; TCRdb lists only in-frame clones, some missing. From that table come the V and J calls and clone size; the DNA was used to work out D and trimming. The data hold about 150,000 clones, with approximately 84% observed a single time.

The chain uses TRBV18 and TRBJ2-7, with 7 bases matching TRBD1. Sequenced material: peripheral blood. The receptor was derived from a woman of 80 years or more with COVID-19, enrolled during active disease. The CDR3 DNA is TGTGCCAGCTCACCACCAAGGGGGCCCTACGAGCAGTACTTC. This gives the protein CASSPPRGPYEQYF.